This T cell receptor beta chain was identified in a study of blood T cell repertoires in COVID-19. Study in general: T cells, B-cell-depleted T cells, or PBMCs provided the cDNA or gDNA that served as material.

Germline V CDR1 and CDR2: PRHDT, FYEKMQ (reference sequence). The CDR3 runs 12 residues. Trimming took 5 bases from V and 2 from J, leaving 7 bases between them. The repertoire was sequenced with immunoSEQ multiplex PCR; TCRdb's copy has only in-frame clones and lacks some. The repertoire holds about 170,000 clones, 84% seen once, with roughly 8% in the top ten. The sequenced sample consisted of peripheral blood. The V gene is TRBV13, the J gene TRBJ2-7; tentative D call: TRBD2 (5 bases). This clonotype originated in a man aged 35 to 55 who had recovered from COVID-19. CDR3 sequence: CASSQEAYEQYF. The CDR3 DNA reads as TGTGCCAGCAGCCAGGAGGCCTACGAGCAGTACTTC.